Reported below is one T cell receptor (beta chain). Its antigen is not identified. A second PCR, run for roughly 7 to 11 cycles, used a sample-barcoded 5' primer plus a J-beta primer mix. Every single cDNA molecule received a tag from a template-switch adaptor with 12 random nucleotides. Per-sample output comprised a minimum of 3 million paired-end reads containing CDR3. TCRdb passed the 5' RACE reads through MiXCR, listing each CDR3 protein once. This sample has over a million distinct CDR3 sequences; around 55% occur once, and the top ten carry over 5.5%. This sample stems from a study of blood T cells in healthy people across ages. Study results and limitations: Compared with aged donors, long-lived donors showed fewer expanded clones, suggesting selection.

Peripheral blood samples of approximately 10 milliliters were drawn from each donor. Germline values: CDR1 SEHNR, CDR2 FQNEAQ (reference sequence). The CDR3 has 13 residues. Between the trimmed V and J ends, which lost 2 bases and 1 base, there was a span of 5 bases. The receptor comes from a man between 18 and 29 years old in good health. V usage is TRBV7-9 and J usage is TRBJ2-5; D call uncertain. The sample was blood. The CDR3 sequence is CASSLIAQETQYF. CDR3 coding DNA: TGTGCCAGCAGCTTAATCGCCCAAGAGACCCAGTACTTC.